Listed here are 10 T cell receptor beta chains from one sample, sequenced in a study of cytotoxic CD8 clonotypes in ibrutinib-treated CLL. TCRdb keeps only in-frame clones here, not all; method: immunoSEQ multiplex PCR. The table has approximately 320,000 clones, under 70% seen once. The sample in question was PBMCs, obtained after 36 months of ibrutinib treatment. The receptors were sampled from a human donor with chronic lymphocytic leukemia.

This chain uses TRBV28 with TRBJ1-3; a weak D match, TRBD1 (6 bases). V was trimmed by 3 bases and J by 4 bases, leaving 13 bases between them. CDR3 length: 15 amino acids. The germline V gene has CDR1 MDHEN and CDR2 SYDVKM. The CDR3 region is CASSFWGGTGNTIYF. CDR3 DNA: TGTGCCAGCAGTTTTTGGGGGGGCACAGGAAACACCATATATTTT.

The chain employs TRBV5-6 and TRBJ2-5; tentatively, D is TRBD2 (6 bases). The CDR3 extends over 13 amino acids. The germline V and J ends were trimmed by 3 bases and 7 bases, with 13 bases remaining between them. Germline V CDR1 and CDR2: SGHDT, YYEEEE. In DNA, the CDR3 is TGTGCCAGCAGCTCTGGGGACTCGGGGACCCAGTACTTC. Translating gives CASSSGDSGTQYF. The whole variable domain, filled in from reference TRBV5-6 and TRBJ2-5, reads DAGVTQSPTHLIKTRGQQVTLRCSPKSGHDTVSWYQQALGQGPQFIFQYYEEEERQRGNFPDRFSGHQFPNYSSELNVNALLLGDSALYLCASSSGDSGTQYFGPGTRLLVL.

The chain links TRBV27 to TRBJ2-5, with 8 bases lining up with TRBD2. CDR1 MNHEY and CDR2 SMNVEV come from the germline V gene (reference sequence). This CDR3 spans 16 amino acids. The J segment lost 4 bases and the V segment lost 6 bases, leaving 13 bases of the junction unmatched. CDR3 loop: CASSPRLASLRETQYF. CDR3 DNA: TGTGCCAGCAGCCCAAGACTAGCGTCACTGCGAGAGACCCAGTACTTC.

CDR3 loop: CASSEPGPYSEQYF. The DNA of the CDR3 is TGTGCCAGCAGTGAACCCGGGCCCTATAGTGAGCAGTACTTC. V gene TRBV25-1 combines with J gene TRBJ2-7; D is unresolved. This CDR3 is built from 14 residues. Germline V gene sequence: CDR1 MGHDK, CDR2 SYGVNS. V lost 2 bases and J lost 7, with 15 bases in between.

The chain is built from TRBV4-1 and TRBJ2-1; D gene ambiguous. The ends were cut back, 5 bases at V and 6 bases at J, with 5 bases in the middle. Germline V gene lookup returns CDR1 MGHRA and CDR2 YSYEKL. The CDR3 spans 11 residues. This chain's CDR3 is CASSRVNEQFF. CDR3 nucleotide sequence: TGCGCCAGCAGCAGGGTCAATGAGCAGTTCTTC.

This sequence joins TRBV6-5 and TRBJ1-2; D is undetermined. Looked up from germline, CDR1 is MNHEY and CDR2 is SVGAGI. V was clipped by 4 bases and J by 8 bases, with 11 bases between them. The CDR3 sequence is 12 residues long. The CDR3 sequence is CASSSTLTGYTF. Here the CDR3 DNA reads TGTGCCAGCAGTTCAACCCTAACAGGCTACACCTTC.

The CDR3 DNA follows: TGTGCCAGCAGTTCGGAGGGACTAGCGGCCTACAATGAGCAGTTCTTC. Its translation is CASSSEGLAAYNEQFF. The chain joins TRBV27 to TRBJ2-1; TRBD2 matches at 11 bases. This CDR3 comprises 16 residues. With 4 bases clipped from V and 2 bases from J, the junction kept 4 bases outside the gene matches. Germline values: CDR1 MNHEY, CDR2 SMNVEV (reference sequence).

The chain couples TRBV4-1 to TRBJ2-5; 10 bases are shared with TRBD2. CDR1 MGHRA and CDR2 YSYEKL come from the germline V gene. V was pared by 8 bases and J by 4 bases, with 10 bases of the junction left unmatched. This CDR3 is 15 amino acids long. CDR3 bases: TGCGCCAGCTCAGGTCTAGCGGGGGTGGGAGAGACCCAGTACTTC. Its translation is CASSGLAGVGETQYF.

This chain's CDR3 is CASSRIGGYTF. The CDR3 bases are TGTGCCAGTAGTAGGATCGGTGGCTACACCTTC. V gene TRBV19 combines with J gene TRBJ1-2, with D unclear. The germline V and J ends were trimmed by 4 bases and 7 bases, with 7 bases remaining between them. Germline CDR1 is LNHDA and CDR2 is SQIVND (reference sequence). This CDR3 is built from 11 residues.

V and J are TRBV20-1 and TRBJ2-7; possible D gene TRBD2, 6 bases. Germline CDR1 and CDR2: DFQATT and SNEGSKA (reference sequence). The CDR3 has 11 amino acids. V was clipped by 7 bases and J by 5 bases, with 12 bases between them. Here the CDR3 reads CSGRDWDEQYF. CDR3 DNA: TGCAGTGGGCGGGACTGGGACGAGCAGTACTTC.